The present entry profiles one T cell receptor beta chain with its context. The antigen remains undetermined. This sample was included in a study of human CD8 memory T cell subsets. Overall study results and limits: Chao1 estimates suggested higher diversity in stem-like memory T cells than in precursor exhausted T cells. The stem-like memory and precursor exhausted T cell populations displayed similarly high diversity, which was not the case for effector memory cells.

The germline gives CDR1 MNHEY, CDR2 SVGAGI. This CDR3 contains 16 residues. Investigators built TCR beta libraries using UMI-labeled 5' RACE. No DNA is given; TCRdb re-called the 5' RACE reads and lists each CDR3 protein once. Recorded for this sample: approximately 12,000 distinct CDR3 sequences. Material for sequencing was CD8+ T cells from PBMCs. This sequence originates from a human donor in good health. The chain links TRBV6-5 to TRBJ2-3; TCRdb's assignment of TRBD1 cannot be checked, as there is no DNA. The CDR3 spells CASSPAERRITDTQYF.